This TCR beta chain appears in the sequencing data of a study of OX40 agonist ivuxolimab in advanced cancers. A note on the overall study: Ivuxolimab was an agonistic, fully human IgG2 monoclonal antibody directed against OX40 (CD134), a costimulatory receptor. Peripheral TCRbeta sequencing aimed to test whether ivuxolimab altered TCR sequence diversity and caused clonal T-cell expansion. Intravenous ivuxolimab was administered to patients every 2 weeks at six dose levels: 0.01, 0.1, 0.3, 1.5, 3 and 10 mg/kg. Three dose-escalation patients achieved partial responses, one with hepatocellular carcinoma and two with cutaneous melanoma. Among the roughly 52 dose-escalation patients, about 19 had hepatocellular carcinoma, approximately 15 melanoma, 9 renal cell carcinoma and 9 head and neck cancer. In the dose-escalation cohort, approximately 83% of patients were male, and the mean age was around 65 years with a range of roughly 20 to 79. The paper reports the monotherapy dose-escalation portion (N ≈ 50 patients) of the phase I ivuxolimab trial. Prior anti-PD-1, anti-PD-L1 or anti-CTLA-4 therapy was permitted, and 30% to 45% of dose-escalation patients had received checkpoint inhibitors.

This clone was recorded only once. This clone's antigen is unknown. There are no base qualities to consult, and no much larger clone falls within one base. Study-wide findings and limitations: Clonal expansion of both CD4+ and CD8+ blood T cells was observed from baseline to week 6 at doses 0.1 to 3.0 mg/kg. Low levels of normalized T-cell clonal expansion were also seen in some patients who did not respond. After ivuxolimab, expanded clones were on average more numerous among CD8+ T cells than among CD4+ T cells. In partial responders in the 0.1-3.0 mg/kg groups, normalized peripheral clonal expansion was found to be among the lowest, especially among CD8+ T cells. Which antigens the clonally expanded peripheral T cells were specific for was not determined.

Patients with a history of autoimmune disease or receiving systemic immunosuppression were excluded from the trial. Peripheral blood for TCR sequencing was collected from all dose cohorts at baseline, on cycle 4 day 1, and on cycle 7 day 1. The samples were drawn from a first-in-human, open-label, multicenter phase I dose-escalation trial of ivuxolimab. Adults with locally advanced or metastatic melanoma, renal cell carcinoma, hepatocellular carcinoma or head and neck squamous cell carcinoma were enrolled in the trial. Before TCR sequencing, CD4+ T cells and CD8+ T cells from peripheral blood were sorted into separate populations. The CDR3 runs 15 residues from the cysteine to the phenylalanine. Only the CDR3 portion is preserved as DNA: 45 bases, with reading frame beginning at the first base. Clipping removes 4 bases from V and 5 bases from J, with 10 as the unmatched junction base count. CDR1 and CDR2 were assigned from the germline V gene as SGHDN and FVKESK.

Genomic DNA was isolated from the sorted cells so that the TCRbeta CDR3 region could be sequenced. TCRbeta CDR3 regions were sequenced using the immunoSEQ Assay. TCRdb took over this immuneACCESS table, retaining in-frame rearrangements with V and J assigned. Such tables are incomplete; in checked studies, under half of the missing clones stem from an unresolved V gene, and the remainder is unexplained. The sample profile shows about 67,000 clones; about 89% of them were found once. The ten biggest clones cover 4% of the sample. This sequence was found in an adult with an advanced solid tumor such as melanoma, head and neck, liver or kidney cancer. The rearrangement joined TRBV14 to TRBJ2-5; a stretch of 7 junction bases matches TRBD1. The material was CD4+ or CD8+ T cells sorted from blood, obtained in a trial of the OX40 agonist ivuxolimab. This receptor has the CDR3 CASSPRQGGGETQYF. The nucleotides are TGTGCCAGCAGCCCCCGACAGGGCGGCGGTGAGACCCAGTACTTC.